This TCR beta chain came from a study of T cells in severe cutaneous drug reactions. Comments on this clonotype: Its antigen is unidentified.

The iRepertoire multiplex PCR system with TCR subtype-specific primers built both bulk and single-cell libraries. TCRdb reprocessed the multiplex PCR reads and keeps a single row for each CDR3 protein, giving no DNA. The sample holds about 6,600 distinct CDR3 sequences. Study-wide results and limits: Carbamazepine-induced Stevens-Johnson syndrome or toxic epidermal necrolysis patients showed strongly raised TRBV12-4, roughly 30% in blister cells and around 5% in PBMC. A public TCRbeta CDR3 appeared in all seven CBZ-SJS/TEN blister samples, averaging roughly 15%.

Germline-derived CDR1 and CDR2 are SGHAT and FQNNGV. The CDR3 sequence is 12 residues long. The donors had carbamazepine-induced Stevens-Johnson syndrome or toxic epidermal necrolysis. The clonotype was recovered from a human donor with toxic epidermal necrolysis, a severe cutaneous drug reaction. The rearrangement joins TRBV11-2 to TRBJ2-7; TCRdb's D call of TRBD1 is untestable without DNA. Specimen: cells from a skin blister. CDR3 amino acids: CASSFQGGEQYF.